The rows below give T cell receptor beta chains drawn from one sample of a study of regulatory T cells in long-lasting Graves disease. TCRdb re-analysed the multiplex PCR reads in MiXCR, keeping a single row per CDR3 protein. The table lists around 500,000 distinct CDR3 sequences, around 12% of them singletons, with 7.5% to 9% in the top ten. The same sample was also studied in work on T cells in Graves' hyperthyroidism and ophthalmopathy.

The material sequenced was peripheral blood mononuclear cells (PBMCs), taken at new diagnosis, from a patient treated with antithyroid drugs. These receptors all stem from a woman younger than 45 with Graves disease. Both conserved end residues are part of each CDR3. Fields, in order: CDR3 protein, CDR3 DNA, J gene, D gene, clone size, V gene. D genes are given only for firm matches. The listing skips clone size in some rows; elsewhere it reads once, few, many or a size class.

CDR3aa: CASSPRTGWEAFF
CDR3nt: TGTGCCAGCAGCCCCCGGACAGGGTGGGAAGCTTTCTTT
j_gene: TRBJ1-1
d_gene: TRBD1
abundance: few
v_gene: TRBV7-9

CDR3aa: CASSPPGAGHEDSPLHF
CDR3nt: TGTGCCAGCAGCCCCCCGGGGGCAGGGCATGAGGATTCACCCCTCCACTTT
j_gene: TRBJ1-6
d_gene: NA
abundance: many
v_gene: TRBV11-2

CDR3aa: CASSPPLVPVQYF
CDR3nt: TGTGCCAGCAGCCCGCCACTAGTTCCTGTGCAGTACTTC
j_gene: TRBJ2-7
d_gene: NA
abundance: NA
v_gene: TRBV9

CDR3aa: CASSIEEQGYNEQFF
CDR3nt: TGTGCCAGTAGTATAGAGGAACAGGGCTACAATGAGCAGTTCTTC
j_gene: TRBJ2-1
d_gene: NA
abundance: few
v_gene: TRBV19

CDR3aa: CASSLVDSPLHF
CDR3nt: TGTGCCAGCAGCTTAGTTGATTCACCCCTCCACTTT
j_gene: TRBJ1-6
d_gene: NA
abundance: many
v_gene: TRBV11-2

CDR3aa: CASRSNPGELFF
CDR3nt: TGTGCCAGCAGGTCTAACCCCGGGGAGCTGTTTTTT
j_gene: TRBJ2-2
d_gene: NA
abundance: many
v_gene: TRBV12-3/TRBV12-4

CDR3aa: CASSLFSLWRNTEAFF
CDR3nt: TGTGCCAGCAGTTTATTCAGCCTTTGGCGGAACACTGAAGCTTTCTTT
j_gene: TRBJ1-1
d_gene: NA
abundance: many
v_gene: TRBV12-3/TRBV12-4

CDR3aa: CASSPPRGLSTDTKYF
CDR3nt: TGTGCCAGCAGCCCACCACGGGGGCTGAGCACAGATACAAAGTATTTT
j_gene: TRBJ2-3
d_gene: NA
abundance: NA
v_gene: TRBV11-3

CDR3aa: CASSLGGPDTIYF
CDR3nt: TGTGCCAGCAGTTTAGGAGGGCCGGACACCATATATTTT
j_gene: TRBJ1-3
d_gene: NA
abundance: few
v_gene: TRBV12-3/TRBV12-4

CDR3aa: CASSYSNGPHNRVGNQPQHF
CDR3nt: TGTGCCAGCAGTTACTCGAATGGTCCCCATAACAGGGTGGGCAATCAGCCCCAGCATTTT
j_gene: TRBJ1-5
d_gene: NA
abundance: many
v_gene: TRBV6-5

CDR3aa: CASSQGLAGVRDTQYF
CDR3nt: TGTGCCAGCAGCCAAGGACTAGCGGGAGTGCGAGATACGCAGTATTTT
j_gene: TRBJ2-3
d_gene: TRBD2
abundance: many
v_gene: TRBV13

CDR3aa: CASSLVSRVSSGTGELFF
CDR3nt: TGTGCCAGCAGCTTAGTATCCCGGGTTTCCTCGGGCACCGGGGAGCTGTTTTTT
j_gene: TRBJ2-2
d_gene: NA
abundance: many
v_gene: TRBV11-3

CDR3aa: CASSLGPPSRYEQFF
CDR3nt: TGTGCCAGCAGTTTAGGACCCCCCAGTAGGTATGAGCAGTTCTTC
j_gene: TRBJ2-1
d_gene: NA
abundance: NA
v_gene: TRBV27

CDR3aa: CASSIRVHQPQHF
CDR3nt: TGTGCCAGCAGTATAAGGGTCCATCAGCCCCAGCATTTT
j_gene: TRBJ1-5
d_gene: NA
abundance: many
v_gene: TRBV27

CDR3aa: CASTRGHLEAFF
CDR3nt: TGTGCCAGTACGAGGGGACACCTTGAAGCTTTCTTT
j_gene: TRBJ1-1
d_gene: NA
abundance: many
v_gene: TRBV19

CDR3aa: CSAQQGAVANYGYTF
CDR3nt: TGCAGTGCTCAACAGGGGGCCGTAGCTAACTATGGCTACACCTTC
j_gene: TRBJ1-2
d_gene: TRBD1
abundance: many
v_gene: TRBV20-1

CDR3aa: CASSPAHLSGSSYNEQFF
CDR3nt: TGCGCCAGCAGCCCCGCCCACCTTAGCGGGAGCTCCTACAATGAGCAGTTCTTC
j_gene: TRBJ2-1
d_gene: TRBD2
abundance: many
v_gene: TRBV4-1

CDR3aa: CATGETREIYTGELFF
CDR3nt: TGTGCCACCGGTGAAACTCGAGAGATCTACACCGGGGAGCTGTTTTTT
j_gene: TRBJ2-2
d_gene: NA
abundance: few
v_gene: TRBV15

CDR3aa: CASSLLGNTGELFF
CDR3nt: TGTGCCAGCAGTTTACTCGGGAACACCGGGGAGCTGTTTTTT
j_gene: TRBJ2-2
d_gene: NA
abundance: many
v_gene: TRBV27

CDR3aa: CAPTRRAGELFF
CDR3nt: TGTGCTCCTACACGCAGGGCCGGGGAGCTGTTTTTT
j_gene: TRBJ2-2
d_gene: NA
abundance: many
v_gene: TRBV12-5

CDR3aa: CASSLSPRLAEVEQFF
CDR3nt: TGTGCCAGCAGTTTATCTCCTAGACTAGCCGAAGTTGAGCAGTTCTTC
j_gene: TRBJ2-1
d_gene: TRBD2
abundance: NA
v_gene: TRBV27

CDR3aa: CASSPSDRRLSPLHF
CDR3nt: TGTGCCAGCAGCCCGTCGGACAGGAGGCTTTCACCCCTCCACTTT
j_gene: TRBJ1-6
d_gene: TRBD1
abundance: many
v_gene: TRBV11-3

CDR3aa: CASTLVGSPHNEQFF
CDR3nt: TGTGCCAGCACGCTCGTCGGGAGCCCCCACAATGAGCAGTTCTTC
j_gene: TRBJ2-1
d_gene: NA
abundance: few
v_gene: TRBV6-2/TRBV6-3

CDR3aa: CASSQRVGGLAPLHF
CDR3nt: TGCGCCAGCAGCCAACGAGTCGGGGGGTTGGCACCCCTCCACTTT
j_gene: TRBJ1-6
d_gene: NA
abundance: once
v_gene: TRBV4-1

CDR3aa: CASSQASLTGELFF
CDR3nt: TGTGCCAGCAGCCAGGCTAGCCTGACCGGGGAGCTGTTTTTT
j_gene: TRBJ2-2
d_gene: NA
abundance: NA
v_gene: TRBV3-1

CDR3aa: CASSELRIRSESPLHF
CDR3nt: TGTGCCAGCAGTGAACTCCGGATCAGGTCAGAGTCACCCCTCCACTTT
j_gene: TRBJ1-6
d_gene: NA
abundance: many
v_gene: TRBV2

CDR3aa: CASSPAWNEQFF
CDR3nt: TGTGCCAGTAGTCCCGCGTGGAATGAGCAGTTCTTC
j_gene: TRBJ2-1
d_gene: NA
abundance: few
v_gene: TRBV19

CDR3aa: CASRPGGTETQYF
CDR3nt: TGCGCCAGCCGCCCCGGGGGGACGGAGACCCAGTACTTC
j_gene: TRBJ2-5
d_gene: TRBD2
abundance: many
v_gene: TRBV5-1

CDR3aa: CAILSNTGELFF
CDR3nt: TGTGCCATCCTCTCGAACACCGGGGAGCTGTTTTTT
j_gene: TRBJ2-2
d_gene: NA
abundance: many
v_gene: TRBV10-3

CDR3aa: CASSYEVGNTEAFF
CDR3nt: TGTGCCAGCAGTTACGAAGTGGGGAACACTGAAGCTTTCTTT
j_gene: TRBJ1-1
d_gene: NA
abundance: many
v_gene: TRBV6-2/TRBV6-3

CDR3aa: CASSIEPSEQFF
CDR3nt: TGTGCCAGTAGTATCGAGCCCAGTGAGCAGTTCTTC
j_gene: TRBJ2-1
d_gene: NA
abundance: NA
v_gene: TRBV19

CDR3aa: CAWSVTHNYGYTF
CDR3nt: TGTGCCTGGAGTGTGACACATAACTATGGCTACACCTTC
j_gene: TRBJ1-2
d_gene: NA
abundance: many
v_gene: TRBV30

CDR3aa: CSARDISPQSYEQYF
CDR3nt: TGCAGTGCTAGAGATATAAGCCCGCAATCCTACGAGCAGTACTTC
j_gene: TRBJ2-7
d_gene: NA
abundance: NA
v_gene: TRBV20-1

CDR3aa: CASSLGPGGPGELFF
CDR3nt: TGTGCCAGCAGCTTAGGACCGGGTGGGCCCGGGGAGCTGTTTTTT
j_gene: TRBJ2-2
d_gene: NA
abundance: many
v_gene: TRBV7-6

CDR3aa: CASSQESEPLDVFGETQYF
CDR3nt: TGTGCCAGCAGCCAAGAAAGTGAGCCGTTGGACGTCTTTGGGGAGACCCAGTACTTC
j_gene: TRBJ2-5
d_gene: NA
abundance: many
v_gene: TRBV3-1

CDR3aa: CASSPGLAGSYTDTQYF
CDR3nt: TGTGCCAGCAGCCCGGGACTAGCGGGATCCTACACAGATACGCAGTATTTT
j_gene: TRBJ2-3
d_gene: TRBD2
abundance: many
v_gene: TRBV5-6

CDR3aa: CSGYADPGSYEQYF
CDR3nt: TGCAGTGGGTATGCGGACCCGGGCTCCTACGAGCAGTACTTC
j_gene: TRBJ2-7
d_gene: NA
abundance: few
v_gene: TRBV20-1

CDR3aa: CAWSPGTGYNEQFF
CDR3nt: TGTGCCTGGAGTCCCGGGACAGGGTACAATGAGCAGTTCTTC
j_gene: TRBJ2-1
d_gene: TRBD1
abundance: NA
v_gene: TRBV30